This entry describes one T cell receptor (beta chain). This sample is part of a study of control samples from healthy donors and cancer patients. Germline lookup yields CDR1 SGDLS and CDR2 YYNGEE. The CDR3 length is 18 residues. The V end lost 4 bases, the J end lost 0 bases, and 20 bases lay between the germline ends. Only in-frame clones appear in the TCRdb table, and some are missing; sequencing was by immunoSEQ multiplex PCR. Among more than 100,000 clones listed, 88% were seen once. The chain couples TRBV9 to TRBJ1-3; D perhaps matches TRBD1 (5 bases). Sequencing was carried out using blood. This TCR was sampled from a man aged 35-49 years in good health. CDR3 loop: CASSPRRGRQLSGNTIYF. DNA of the CDR3: TGTGCCAGCAGCCCAAGGAGGGGACGGCAGCTCTCTGGAAACACCATATATTTT.